These 23 T cell receptor beta chains were sequenced from one sample in a study of PD-L1 blockade in urothelial cancer. Sequencing used immunoSEQ multiplex PCR; TCRdb keeps in-frame clones, though not all of them. The table includes tens of thousands of clones, 70% to 90% detected once. The source material was PBMCs, sampled around atezolizumab (anti-PD-L1) treatment. The receptors here all came from a man in his 60s with urothelial cancer.

The rearrangement uses TRBV6-1 and TRBJ1-1; D not resolved. Per germline, CDR1 MNHNS and CDR2 SASEGT. V was shortened by 5 bases and J by 7 bases, with 17 bases between the two germline ends. This CDR3 comprises 14 residues. The CDR3 loop reads CASSSPGGLLEAFF. The CDR3 nucleotides read TGTGCCAGCAGTTCCCCTGGTGGACTACTTGAAGCTTTCTTT.

The V call is TRBV4-3, the J call TRBJ2-1; 9 bases agree with TRBD1. This CDR3 is 17 amino acids long. Germline V gene lookup returns CDR1 LGHNA and CDR2 YSLEER. Losses at the gene ends were 0 bases for V and 0 bases for J; bases not matched to a gene: 3. The CDR3: CASSQEDRGYSYNEQFF. The CDR3 coding sequence is TGCGCCAGCAGCCAAGAAGACAGGGGGTACTCCTACAATGAGCAGTTCTTC.

The chain joins TRBV5-6 to TRBJ1-6; a possible D gene is TRBD1 (5 bases). Germline V gives CDR1 SGHDT, CDR2 YYEEEE. CDR3 length: 17 amino acids. Trimming stripped 1 base from V and 0 bases from J, with 11 bases between. CDR3 sequence reads: CASSLIGRGSYNSPLHF. The CDR3 nucleotides read TGTGCCAGCAGCTTGATCGGTAGGGGCTCCTATAATTCACCCCTCCACTTT.

The J gene is TRBJ1-5, the V gene TRBV28, with D unresolved. The germline V and J ends were trimmed by 7 bases and 7 bases, with 17 bases remaining between them. The length of the CDR3 is 14 residues. Germline CDR1 is MDHEN and CDR2 is SYDVKM. The DNA for the CDR3 is TGTGCCAGCACCGAAGGAGGGCTGCAGCAGCCCCAGCATTTT. This codes for CASTEGGLQQPQHF.

V usage is TRBV4-2 and J usage is TRBJ2-1; TRBD2 aligns across 8 bases. The CDR3 sequence is 16 residues long. The germline V gene encodes CDR1 LGHNA and CDR2 YNFKEQ. The V gene end was trimmed by 2 bases and the J gene end by 3 bases; junction bases not matched to a gene: 6. The CDR3 DNA reads TGTGCCAGCAGCCAATTCTGGGGGACTAGCTACAATGAGCAGTTCTTC. Encoded protein: CASSQFWGTSYNEQFF.

DNA of the CDR3: TGCAGTGCTAGGGGGGGGGAGACCCAGTACTTC. This encodes CSARGGETQYF. The chain carries TRBV20-1 and TRBJ2-5; TRBD2 matches 7 bases. The CDR3 has 11 residues. CDR1 and CDR2 (germline): DFQATT, SNEGSKA (reference sequence). Germline trimming cut 3 bases from V and 5 bases from J; bases unmatched to any gene: 0.

This chain connects TRBV7-8 to TRBJ2-2; 12 positions match TRBD2. The CDR3 spans 16 residues. Germline-derived CDR1 and CDR2 are SGHVS and FQNEAQ. The trim removed 5 bases at V and 3 bases at J, leaving 4 bases unmatched. CDR3 nucleotide sequence: TGTGCCAGCAGCCCCCTAGCGGGGGGGGACACCGGGGAGCTGTTTTTT. Its protein is CASSPLAGGDTGELFF.

The gene calls are TRBV11-3 and TRBJ2-3; D unclear. CDR1 and CDR2 from the germline V gene are SGHNT and YENEEA. This CDR3 contains 15 residues. Trimming shortened V by 3 bases and J by 4 bases, and 14 bases separated the two germline ends. CDR3 protein: CASSFFHVQADTQYF. CDR3 DNA: TGTGCCAGCAGCTTCTTTCATGTGCAGGCAGATACGCAGTATTTT.

This chain joins TRBV28 and TRBJ1-3, with TRBD1 identical over 8 bases. The CDR3 is 17 residues long. The junction had 6 bases not matched to a gene; V was cut back by 1 base and J by 1 base. Looked up from germline, CDR1 is MDHEN and CDR2 is SYDVKM. CDR3 sequence: CASSLSRDRISGNTIYF. DNA of the CDR3: TGTGCCAGCAGTTTATCCCGGGACAGGATTTCTGGAAACACCATATATTTT.

This clone was seen just once. The chain links TRBV6-5 to TRBJ2-5; TRBD2 might be the D (5 bases). Looked up from germline, CDR1 is MNHEY and CDR2 is SVGAGI. The V and J ends lost 4 bases and 7 bases respectively, with 19 bases between them. This CDR3 has 15 amino acids. CDR3 coding DNA: TGTGCCAGCAGTTTGAGGGTTGGCGAGGTGGGGACCCAGTACTTC. Protein product: CASSLRVGEVGTQYF.

The chain combines TRBV19 with TRBJ2-2, with 8 positions matching TRBD1. With V trimmed by 4 bases and J by 8 bases, 6 bases remained unmatched. Per germline, CDR1 LNHDA and CDR2 SQIVND (reference sequence). The CDR3 runs 14 residues. The chain's CDR3 is CASSNQGARGELFF. CDR3 coding DNA: TGTGCCAGTAGTAACCAGGGGGCCAGGGGGGAGCTGTTTTTT. Complete variable domain (other parts from reference TRBV19 and TRBJ2-2): DGGITQSPKYLFRKEGQNVTLSCEQNLNHDAMYWYRQDPGQGLRLIYYSQIVNDFQKGDIAEGYSVSREKKESFPLTVTSAQKNPTAFYLCASSNQGARGELFFGEGSRLTVL.

The V gene is TRBV7-2, the J gene TRBJ1-5; the D gene is possibly TRBD1 (5 bases). Trimming took 1 base from V and 7 from J, leaving 14 bases between them. Per the germline V gene, CDR1 is SGHTA and CDR2 is FQGNSA. CDR3 length: 15 amino acids. This CDR3 reads CASSLVLGPGQPQHF. The CDR3 DNA sequence: TGTGCCAGCAGCTTAGTTCTGGGGCCAGGGCAGCCCCAGCATTTT. Looking up the rest from reference TRBV7-2 and TRBJ1-5 gives the full variable domain: GAGVSQSPSNKVTEKGKDVELRCDPISGHTALYWYRQSLGQGLEFLIYFQGNSAPDKSGLPSDRFSAERTGGSVSTLTIQRTQQEDSAVYLCASSLVLGPGQPQHFGDGTRLSIL.

A single count supports this clone. This chain uses TRBV7-9 with TRBJ1-2; TRBD1 matches at 7 bases. This CDR3 is 18 amino acids long. Germline CDR1 and CDR2: SEHNR and FQNEAQ (reference sequence). After removal of 5 bases from V and 4 bases from J, the junction contained 19 bases not matched to a gene. CDR3 in amino acids: CASSQLGGQDIYFYGYTF. The CDR3 DNA sequence: TGTGCCAGCAGCCAATTGGGCGGACAGGATATTTATTTCTATGGCTACACCTTC. Based on the CDR3 plus reference TRBV7-9 and TRBJ1-2, the full variable domain is DTGVSQNPRHKITKRGQNVTFRCDPISEHNRLYWYRQTLGQGPEFLTYFQNEAQLEKSRLLSDRFSAERPKGSFSTLEIQRTEQGDSAMYLCASSQLGGQDIYFYGYTFGSGTRLTVV.

The rearrangement links TRBV5-8 to TRBJ2-1, with D possibly being TRBD2 (6 bases). The CDR3 is 13 residues long. Per germline, CDR1 SGHTS and CDR2 YDEGEE. V lost 6 bases, J lost 6 bases, and 13 bases lay in between. CDR3 in DNA: TGTGCCAGCACCCGCCGGGGGTTCAATGAGCAGTTCTTC. Its protein is CASTRRGFNEQFF.

The genes are TRBV19 and TRBJ1-5; 7 bases are a match to TRBD1. The CDR3 covers 14 residues. Germline CDR1 LNHDA, CDR2 SQIVND (reference sequence). V dropped 9 bases and J dropped 0; count of bases not matched to a gene: 5. The CDR3 sequence: CASRDSYSNQPQHF. Written as DNA, the CDR3 is TGTGCCAGCCGGGACAGTTATAGCAATCAGCCCCAGCATTTT.

The J gene is TRBJ2-1, the V gene TRBV19, with 10 bases lining up with TRBD2. This CDR3 contains 17 residues. Germline values: CDR1 LNHDA, CDR2 SQIVND (reference sequence). With V trimmed by 4 bases and J by 0 bases, 6 bases remained unmatched. The CDR3: CASSTLAGTHSYNEQFF. CDR3 bases: TGTGCCAGTAGTACACTAGCGGGGACCCACTCCTACAATGAGCAGTTCTTC.

The chain couples TRBV30 to TRBJ1-3, with a possible D match to TRBD1 (6 bases). CDR1 GTSNPN and CDR2 SVGIG come from the germline V gene (reference sequence). The CDR3 consists of 13 residues. V shed 8 bases and J shed 0 bases, with 11 bases lying between them. The DNA of the CDR3 is TGTGCCGCACAGGGTTCCTCTGGAAACACCATATATTTT. It specifies CAAQGSSGNTIYF.

The chain employs TRBV6-5 and TRBJ1-3; tentatively, D is TRBD1 (5 bases). The CDR3 spans 13 residues. Trimming cost V 5 bases and J 2 bases, with 7 bases left between them. CDR1 is MNHEY, CDR2 SVGAGI, per germline. The CDR3 region is CASSRGTGNTIYF. The CDR3 nucleotides read TGTGCCAGCAGTCGGGGGACTGGAAACACCATATATTTT.

In DNA, the CDR3 is TGTGCCAGCAGTTCCCACGGGACACCCAACACTGAAGCTTTCTTT. The encoded protein is CASSSHGTPNTEAFF. V usage is TRBV27 and J usage is TRBJ1-1; tentatively, D is TRBD1 (6 bases). Trimming took off 4 bases at V and 2 bases at J, with 14 bases between the two ends. The CDR3 spans 15 residues. The germline gives CDR1 MNHEY, CDR2 SMNVEV (reference sequence).

The V and J genes are TRBV30 and TRBJ2-3; 10 positions match TRBD2. V lost 1 base to trimming and J lost 2 bases; unmatched junction nucleotides: 9. This CDR3 region has 17 residues. Germline CDR1 GTSNPN, CDR2 SVGIG (reference sequence). CDR3 DNA sequence: TGTGCCTGGAGTGGGCTAGCGGGGGCGCGATACACAGATACGCAGTATTTT. Amino acid sequence: CAWSGLAGARYTDTQYF.

The V and J genes are TRBV5-1 and TRBJ2-1, with a possible D match to TRBD2 (5 bases). V was clipped by 4 bases and J by 6 bases, with 20 bases between them. This CDR3 is 16 amino acids long. Germline values: CDR1 SGHRS, CDR2 YFSETQ. CDR3 DNA sequence: TGCGCCAGCAGCAGTAGGACTCACCCTATAGTCAATGAGCAGTTCTTC. The encoded protein is CASSSRTHPIVNEQFF.

J is TRBJ1-3 and V is TRBV5-6; D is possibly TRBD1 (5 bases). The V end lost 10 bases, the J end lost 3 bases, and 17 bases lay between the germline ends. Germline assignment: CDR1 SGHDT and CDR2 YYEEEE. This CDR3 comprises 14 residues. Here the CDR3 reads CAGPHGASGNTIYF. DNA for the CDR3: TGTGCCGGGCCCCATGGGGCCAGTGGAAACACCATATATTTT.

J is TRBJ1-2 and V is TRBV10-2; 9 bases line up with TRBD1. The CDR3 is made up of 13 amino acids. Per germline, CDR1 WSHSY and CDR2 SAAADI. Trimming cost V 6 bases and J 8 bases; bases outside gene matches: 7. The CDR3 DNA is TGCGCCAGCAGGGGGGAACAGGGGGCAGGCTACACCTTC. Amino acid sequence: CASRGEQGAGYTF.